These 20 T cell receptor beta chains were sequenced from one sample in a study of shared clonotypes between healthy human individuals. This table comes from immunoSEQ multiplex PCR, and its TCRdb copy is limited to in-frame clones, with some not included. The sample lists 2 million to 3 million clones; 93% were seen once. Sequences were obtained from naive CD4+ T cells from PBMCs. As for subset: CD45RA+ positively selected. The receptors come from a man aged 18 to 29 in good health. Some clones in this sample may be carry-over from other donors' samples.

The V gene is TRBV28, the J gene TRBJ1-5, with unresolved D. The CDR3 length is 15 residues. V lost 6 bases and J lost 7, with 19 bases in between. Germline V gene lookup returns CDR1 MDHEN and CDR2 SYDVKM. CDR3 loop: CASRLDNLAFQPQHF. CDR3 DNA sequence: TGTGCCAGCAGGCTTGACAACCTGGCTTTCCAGCCCCAGCATTTT.

Concerning this clone itself: Other DNA variants within this sample encode the same CDR3. V is TRBV18 and J is TRBJ1-3, with D hard to call. V shed 0 bases and J shed 0 bases, with 9 bases lying between them. There are 16 residues in the CDR3. Germline V gene data show CDR1 as KGHSH and CDR2 as LQKENI. CDR3 DNA sequence: TGTGCCAGCTCACCACCAAGCGGGGACTCTGGAAACACCATATATTTT. It translates to CASSPPSGDSGNTIYF.

The chain is built from TRBV5-1 and TRBJ2-5; D is possibly TRBD1 (6 bases). The V end lost 4 bases, the J end lost 1 base, and 17 bases lay between the germline ends. The germline V gene encodes CDR1 SGHRS and CDR2 YFSETQ. This CDR3 comprises 16 residues. In DNA form, the CDR3 reads TGCGCCAGCAGCCCTCTTCCGACAGGTTTCCAAGAGACCCAGTACTTC. This encodes CASSPLPTGFQETQYF.

This chain joins TRBV25-1 and TRBJ2-7; 10 bases agree with TRBD1. The CDR3 loop spans 16 amino acids. Losses at the gene ends were 1 base for V and 0 bases for J; bases not matched to a gene: 3. The germline V gene encodes CDR1 MGHDK and CDR2 SYGVNS. CDR3 bases: TGTGCCAGCAGTGAATCTCGGACAGGGGGCTCCTACGAGCAGTACTTC. The encoded protein is CASSESRTGGSYEQYF.

The CDR3: CASSPSSSNQPQHF. The CDR3 coding sequence is TGTGCCAGCAGCCCTTCAAGCAGCAATCAGCCCCAGCATTTT. This chain uses TRBV11-2 with TRBJ1-5, with unresolved D. Germline V CDR1 and CDR2: SGHAT, FQNNGV. V was clipped by 5 bases and J by 1 base, with 9 bases between them. The CDR3 contains 14 residues.

The chain employs TRBV18 and TRBJ1-5; D is possibly TRBD1 (5 bases). This CDR3 is built from 14 residues. Deletions cut 4 bases from V and 6 bases from J, with 13 bases between. The germline gives CDR1 KGHSH, CDR2 LQKENI. Here the CDR3 reads CASSLNSGVQPQHF. The CDR3 nucleotides read TGTGCCAGCTCACTAAATTCGGGGGTTCAGCCCCAGCATTTT. Combining the CDR3 with reference TRBV18 and TRBJ1-5 gives the whole variable domain NAGVMQNPRHLVRRRGQEARLRCSPMKGHSHVYWYRQLPEEGLKFMVYLQKENIIDESGMPKERFSAEFPKEGPSILRIQQVVRGDSAAYFCASSLNSGVQPQHFGDGTRLSIL.

The chain has TRBV12-5 and TRBJ1-1; no firm D call. V lost 5 bases and J lost 1, with 8 bases in between. CDR1 is LGHNT and CDR2 is FRNRAP in the germline V gene. The length of the CDR3 is 13 residues. The CDR3: CASGLRRNTEAFF. In nucleotides, the CDR3 is TGTGCTAGTGGTCTTCGCAGGAACACTGAAGCTTTCTTT.

The chain has TRBV5-1 and TRBJ1-2, with D perhaps matching TRBD1 (5 bases). V lost 4 bases, J lost 7 bases, and 14 bases lay in between. The germline CDR1 and CDR2 sequences are SGHRS and YFSETQ. This CDR3 is built from 13 residues. CDR3 residues: CASSLGLAIGYTF. DNA for the CDR3: TGCGCCAGCAGCCTGGGACTGGCTATTGGCTACACCTTC.

The gene calls are TRBV29-1 and TRBJ1-2; the D is unclear. The CDR3 consists of 15 residues. Trimming took off 3 bases at V and 0 bases at J, with 14 bases between the two ends. Germline V lookup: CDR1 SQVTM, CDR2 ANQGSEA. Here the CDR3 reads CSVEGPLGANYGYTF. The CDR3 coding sequence is TGCAGCGTTGAGGGCCCCCTAGGAGCTAACTATGGCTACACCTTC.

The sample holds a few counts of this clone. The rearrangement links TRBV2 to TRBJ1-5; possible D gene TRBD1, 6 bases. V dropped 2 bases and J dropped 7 bases, with 12 bases sitting between them. Per germline, CDR1 SNHLY and CDR2 FYNNEI. This CDR3 spans 14 amino acids. The CDR3 region has the DNA TGTGCCAGCAGTGAATGGCCAGGGGTACAGCCCCAGCATTTT. This sequence encodes CASSEWPGVQPQHF.

The chain joins TRBV5-4 to TRBJ1-2, with D perhaps TRBD1 (6 bases). Trimming removed 2 bases from V and 1 base from J, with 9 bases in between. Germline lookup yields CDR1 SGHNT and CDR2 YYREEE (reference sequence). The CDR3 runs 14 residues. This CDR3 is CASSFDRFNYGYTF. CDR3 nucleotides: TGTGCCAGCAGCTTTGACAGGTTTAACTATGGCTACACCTTC.

As to this clone: This CDR3 is also generated by other DNA sequences in the sample. The chain recombines TRBV5-1 with TRBJ2-2; D is undetermined. The V gene's germline CDR1 is SGHRS and CDR2 YFSETQ. V gave up 0 bases and J gave up 1 base, with 4 bases separating them. This CDR3 spans 14 amino acids. CDR3 coding DNA: TGCGCCAGCAGCTTGGGTCAGAACACCGGGGAGCTGTTTTTT. The encoded protein is CASSLGQNTGELFF.

This clone was seen only a few times. The chain recombines TRBV19 with TRBJ1-5, with D tentatively TRBD1 (6 bases). Germline V gene sequence: CDR1 LNHDA, CDR2 SQIVND (reference sequence). Trimming cost V 7 bases and J 6 bases, with 16 bases left between them. The CDR3 is 14 residues long. CDR3 sequence reads: CASTGMSGAQPQHF. The CDR3 nucleotides read TGTGCCAGTACCGGTATGTCGGGGGCTCAGCCCCAGCATTTT.

The chain joins TRBV25-1 to TRBJ2-7; D gene uncertain. Trimming pared 2 bases from V and 5 bases from J, leaving 16 bases between. Germline CDR1 and CDR2: MGHDK and SYGVNS. The CDR3 is 15 residues long. The CDR3: CASSETLNPVHEQYF. DNA of the CDR3: TGTGCCAGCAGTGAAACCCTGAATCCGGTCCACGAGCAGTACTTC.

The V and J genes are TRBV5-6 and TRBJ2-5; 9 positions match TRBD2. The CDR3 runs 13 residues. V lost 4 bases to trimming and J lost 4 bases; unmatched junction nucleotides: 2. The germline CDR1 and CDR2 sequences are SGHDT and YYEEEE. CDR3 in amino acids: CASSKAGGETQYF. CDR3 sequence (DNA): TGTGCCAGCAGCAAAGCGGGGGGAGAGACCCAGTACTTC.

Written as DNA, the CDR3 is TGTGCCACTCGGACAGGGGTGGTCTCCTACAATGAGCAGTTCTTC. Encoded protein: CATRTGVVSYNEQFF. V is TRBV10-3 and J is TRBJ2-1; 9 positions match TRBD1. V lost 10 bases and J lost 0; bases outside the gene matches: 7. Germline CDR1 is ENHRY and CDR2 is SYGVKD. The CDR3 length is 15 residues.

The V and J genes are TRBV6-6 and TRBJ2-5; the D is unclear. Germline V gene data show CDR1 as MNHNY and CDR2 as SVGAGI (reference sequence). CDR3 size: 14 residues. Trimming removed 10 bases at V and 4 bases at J, with 19 bases between. CDR3 coding DNA: TGTGCCACCACGGAAATCCACGTCGGAGAGACCCAGTACTTC. Its protein is CATTEIHVGETQYF.

The gene calls are TRBV28 and TRBJ2-7; 12 bases line up with TRBD2. This CDR3 spans 15 amino acids. V lost 4 bases, J lost 9 bases, and 10 bases stayed unmatched. The germline V gene encodes CDR1 MDHEN and CDR2 SYDVKM. The CDR3 loop is CASSSRTSGILRQYF. CDR3 DNA: TGTGCCAGCAGTTCCAGGACTAGCGGGATCTTAAGGCAGTACTTC.

This clone was detected only once. V usage is TRBV7-2 and J usage is TRBJ1-3, with D unclear. The germline V and J ends were trimmed by 2 bases and 2 bases, with 10 bases remaining between them. Looked up from germline, CDR1 is SGHTA and CDR2 is FQGNSA. The length of the CDR3 is 15 residues. CDR3 DNA: TGTGCCAGCAGCTTATTAGCGGTTCCTGGAAACACCATATATTTT. This codes for CASSLLAVPGNTIYF.

The chain couples TRBV27 to TRBJ2-7; the D call may be TRBD1 or TRBD2 (6 bases each). The germline V and J ends were trimmed by 8 bases and 0 bases, with 17 bases remaining between them. This CDR3 region has 15 residues. Germline V gene lookup returns CDR1 MNHEY and CDR2 SMNVEV (reference sequence). CDR3 DNA sequence: TGTGCCAGCCTGGGCCGGGGGCCTAACTCCTACGAGCAGTACTTC. Protein product: CASLGRGPNSYEQYF.